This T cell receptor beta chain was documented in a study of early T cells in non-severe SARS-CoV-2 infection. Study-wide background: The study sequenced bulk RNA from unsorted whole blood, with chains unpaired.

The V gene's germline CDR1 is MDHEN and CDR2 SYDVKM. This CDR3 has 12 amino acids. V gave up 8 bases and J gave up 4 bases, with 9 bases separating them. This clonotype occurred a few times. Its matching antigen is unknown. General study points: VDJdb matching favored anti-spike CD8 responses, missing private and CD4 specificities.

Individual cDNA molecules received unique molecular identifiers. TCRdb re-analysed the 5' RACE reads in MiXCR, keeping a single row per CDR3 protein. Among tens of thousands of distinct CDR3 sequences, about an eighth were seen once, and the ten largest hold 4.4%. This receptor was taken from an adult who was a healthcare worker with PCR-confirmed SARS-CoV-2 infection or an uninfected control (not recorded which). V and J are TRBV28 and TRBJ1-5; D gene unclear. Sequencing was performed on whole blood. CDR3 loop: CASHLQNQPQHF. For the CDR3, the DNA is TGTGCCAGCCACCTGCAAAATCAGCCCCAGCATTTT.